The clone carrying this T cell receptor beta chain was picked up one time. Its antigen is still unknown. The data originate from a study of cytomegalovirus exposure and HLA in healthy donors. General observations from the study: In a later analysis, DRB1 alleles had the most associated TCRs; HLA-C alleles the fewest.

Germline-derived CDR1 and CDR2 are DFQATT and SNEGSKA (reference sequence). The CDR3 totals 11 residues. Trimming stripped 5 bases from V and 9 bases from J, with 8 bases between. In the PCR, 60 Vbeta and 13 Jbeta primers were used. Sequenced by immunoSEQ multiplex PCR; TCRdb stores in-frame clones only, minus some. The sample contains about 200,000 clones, about 77% of which appear only once. The sequenced sample consisted of PBMCs. The chain recombines TRBV20-1 with TRBJ1-6; D not certain. This sequence was found in a woman in her twenties or thirties in good health and CMV-seronegative. The chain's CDR3 is CSAPLGSPLHF. CDR3 nucleotides: TGCAGTGCTCCCCTAGGTTCACCCCTCCACTTT.